This T cell receptor beta chain originates from a study of cytomegalovirus exposure and HLA in healthy donors. Broader study findings: It was confirmed in vitro that three of the CMV-associated chains were specific for CMV antigens. Later analysis reportedly placed an Asian-associated ancestry cluster below the approximately 680-donor mean in N-insertions. Only CMV serostatus was available as immune exposure information. The authors later found TCR association rates varying by HLA locus, with DRB1 most and HLA-C fewest.

V was pared by 7 bases and J by 0 bases, with 13 bases of the junction left unmatched. This CDR3 is 16 amino acids long. In germline, CDR1 is GTSNPN, CDR2 SVGIG (reference sequence). This clone was detected a few times. Its specificity is not known. PCR was performed using 60 Vbeta and 13 Jbeta primers. Some clones are missing from TCRdb's copy, which holds only in-frame ones; the method was immunoSEQ multiplex PCR. Of about 140,000 clones detected, roughly 76% appear once; the ten largest clones hold approximately 4%. J is TRBJ2-5 and V is TRBV30; 8 positions match TRBD2. This TCR was recovered from a man aged 18-30 years in good health and CMV-seronegative. The sequenced sample was PBMCs. The DNA of the CDR3 is TGTGCCTACTCCCTCTGGCGGGGGGTTTACCAAGAGACCCAGTACTTC. Translating gives CAYSLWRGVYQETQYF.